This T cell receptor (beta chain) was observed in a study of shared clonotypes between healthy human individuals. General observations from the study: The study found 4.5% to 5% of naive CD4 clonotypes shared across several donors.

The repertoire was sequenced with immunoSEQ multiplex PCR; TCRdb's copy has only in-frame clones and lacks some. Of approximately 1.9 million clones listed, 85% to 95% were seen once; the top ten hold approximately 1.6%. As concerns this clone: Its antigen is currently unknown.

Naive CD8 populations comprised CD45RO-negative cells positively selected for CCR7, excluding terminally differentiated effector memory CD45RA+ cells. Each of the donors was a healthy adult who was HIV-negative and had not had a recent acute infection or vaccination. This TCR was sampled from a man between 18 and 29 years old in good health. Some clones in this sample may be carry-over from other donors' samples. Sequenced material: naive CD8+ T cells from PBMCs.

The CDR3 nucleotides read TGTGCCAGCAGTTTATTTATCAACAGGGAGGACACTGAAGCTTTCTTT. Protein: CASSLFINREDTEAFF. V and J are TRBV28 and TRBJ1-1, with a possible D match to TRBD1 (6 bases). The V end lost 1 base, the J end lost 3 bases, and 15 bases lay between the germline ends. Germline V gene data show CDR1 as MDHEN and CDR2 as SYDVKM. The CDR3 totals 16 residues.